The present T cell receptor beta chain was sequenced within a study of shared clonotypes between healthy human individuals. As concerns this clone: Its antigen is still unknown. Other nucleotide sequences in the sample specify the same CDR3.

There were no recent acute infections or vaccinations among the donors, who were healthy HIV-negative adults. Notes on the study in general: It was only blood that was sampled, and tissue repertoires likely differ.

Genomic DNA of each subset was evenly split across several immunoSEQ plates. Repertoires were generated with immunoSEQ multiplex PCR, while TCRdb's copy carries only in-frame clones and drops some. This table has around 2.5 million clones, roughly 93% appearing once. Germline CDR1 is SGHRS and CDR2 is YFSETQ. CDR3 length equals 15 residues. Trimming at V came to 1 base and at J to 8 bases, leaving 7 bases not matched to a gene. This rearrangement joins TRBV5-1 to TRBJ1-4; 8 bases agree with TRBD1. This sequence was found in a man aged 18 to 35 in good health. Some clones in this sample may be carry-over from other donors' samples. The sequenced sample consisted of naive CD4+ T cells from PBMCs. Subset given: CD45RA+ positively selected. The CDR3 spells CASSLTGQGNEKLFF. In DNA form, the CDR3 reads TGCGCCAGCAGCTTGACCGGACAGGGAAACGAAAAACTGTTTTTT.